The clone carrying this T cell receptor (beta chain) was picked up one time. The V end was cut by 0 bases, the J end by 5 bases, with 8 bases between. Germline-derived CDR1 and CDR2 are SGHRS and YFSETQ. The length of the CDR3 is 14 residues. The PCR was carried out with 60 Vbeta primers and 13 Jbeta primers. The protocol was immunoSEQ multiplex PCR, while the TCRdb copy is restricted to in-frame clones and leaves out a portion. This sample has 95,000 to 150,000 clones, with roughly four fifths found just once. The data were taken from a study of cytomegalovirus exposure and HLA in healthy donors. This clonotype was sampled from a man between 45 and 60 years old in good health and CMV-seronegative. This chain uses TRBV5-1 with TRBJ2-2, with D unclear. Sequencing was performed on PBMCs. The CDR3 DNA reads TGCGCCAGCAGCTTGGGCGGTAGAACCGGGGAGCTGTTTTTT. Translating it yields CASSLGGRTGELFF.